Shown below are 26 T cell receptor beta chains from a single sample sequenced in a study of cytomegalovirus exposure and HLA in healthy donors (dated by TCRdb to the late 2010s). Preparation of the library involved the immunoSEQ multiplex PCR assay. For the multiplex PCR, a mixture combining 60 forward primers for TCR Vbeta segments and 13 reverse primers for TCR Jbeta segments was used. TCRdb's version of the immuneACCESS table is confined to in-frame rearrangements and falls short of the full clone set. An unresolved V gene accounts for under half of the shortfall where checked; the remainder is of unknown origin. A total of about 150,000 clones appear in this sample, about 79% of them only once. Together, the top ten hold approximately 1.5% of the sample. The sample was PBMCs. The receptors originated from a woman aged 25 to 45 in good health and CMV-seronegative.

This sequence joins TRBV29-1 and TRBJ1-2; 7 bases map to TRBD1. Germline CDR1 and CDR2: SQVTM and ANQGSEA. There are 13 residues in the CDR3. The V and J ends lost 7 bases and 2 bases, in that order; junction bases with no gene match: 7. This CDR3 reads CSGRDSQNYGYTF. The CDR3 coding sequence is TGCAGCGGCCGGGACAGTCAGAACTATGGCTACACCTTC.

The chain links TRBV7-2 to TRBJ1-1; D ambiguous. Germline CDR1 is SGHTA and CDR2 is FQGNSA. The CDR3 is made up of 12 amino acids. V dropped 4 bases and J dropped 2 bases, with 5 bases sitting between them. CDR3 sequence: CASSYSNTEAFF. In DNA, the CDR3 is TGTGCCAGCAGCTACAGTAACACTGAAGCTTTCTTT.

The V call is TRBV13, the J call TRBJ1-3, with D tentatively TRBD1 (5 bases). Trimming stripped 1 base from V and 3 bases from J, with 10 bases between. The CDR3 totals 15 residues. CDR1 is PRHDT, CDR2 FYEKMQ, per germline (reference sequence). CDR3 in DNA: TGTGCCAGCAGCTTAGAAGGGGCGTATGGAAACACCATATATTTT. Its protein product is CASSLEGAYGNTIYF.

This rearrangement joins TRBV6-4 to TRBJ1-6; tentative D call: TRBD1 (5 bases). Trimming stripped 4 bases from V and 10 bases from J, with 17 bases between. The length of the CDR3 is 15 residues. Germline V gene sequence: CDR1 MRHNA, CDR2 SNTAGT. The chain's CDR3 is CASSVEGLGGSPLHF. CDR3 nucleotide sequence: TGTGCCAGCAGTGTGGAGGGGTTAGGCGGCTCACCCCTCCACTTT.

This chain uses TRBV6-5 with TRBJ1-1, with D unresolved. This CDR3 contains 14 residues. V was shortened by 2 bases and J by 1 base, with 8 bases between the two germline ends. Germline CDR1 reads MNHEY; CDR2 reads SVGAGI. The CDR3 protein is CASSYGETNTEAFF. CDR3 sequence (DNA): TGTGCCAGCAGTTACGGAGAGACGAACACTGAAGCTTTCTTT.

The CDR3 DNA follows: TGTGCCAGCAGCCCCGGGACAGGGGGCTTCACTGAAGCTTTCTTT. Translation: CASSPGTGGFTEAFF. The chain has TRBV27 and TRBJ1-1; 12 bases fit TRBD1. CDR1 is MNHEY, CDR2 SMNVEV, per germline (reference sequence). Unmatched junction bases numbered 6, after V lost 6 bases and J lost 4 bases. The CDR3 consists of 15 residues.

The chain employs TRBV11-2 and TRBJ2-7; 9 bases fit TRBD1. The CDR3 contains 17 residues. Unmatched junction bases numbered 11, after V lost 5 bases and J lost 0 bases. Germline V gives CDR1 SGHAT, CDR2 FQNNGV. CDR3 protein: CASSQSSGTGYSYEQYF. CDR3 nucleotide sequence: TGTGCCAGCAGCCAGTCGTCGGGGACAGGGTACTCCTACGAGCAGTACTTC.

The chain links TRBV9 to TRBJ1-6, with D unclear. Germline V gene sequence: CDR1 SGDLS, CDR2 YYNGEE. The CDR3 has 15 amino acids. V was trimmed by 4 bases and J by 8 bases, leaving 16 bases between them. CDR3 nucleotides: TGTGCCAGCAGCCCCAACCCGCACGGGGATTCACCCCTCCACTTT. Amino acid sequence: CASSPNPHGDSPLHF.

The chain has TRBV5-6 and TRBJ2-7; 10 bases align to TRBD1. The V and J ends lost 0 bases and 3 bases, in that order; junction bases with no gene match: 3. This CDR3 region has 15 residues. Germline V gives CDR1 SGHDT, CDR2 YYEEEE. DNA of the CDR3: TGTGCCAGCAGCTTGGTTGGGACAGGGGACTACGAGCAGTACTTC. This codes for CASSLVGTGDYEQYF.

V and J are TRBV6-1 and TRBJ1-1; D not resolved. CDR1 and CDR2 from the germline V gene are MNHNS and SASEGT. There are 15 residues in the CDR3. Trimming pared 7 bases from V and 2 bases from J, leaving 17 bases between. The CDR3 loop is CASNLGFGGNTEAFF. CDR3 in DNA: TGTGCCAGCAATCTAGGGTTTGGAGGAAACACTGAAGCTTTCTTT.

The chain's CDR3 is CASSQVLQGGRSGYTF. The CDR3 nucleotides are TGTGCCAGCAGCCAAGTCCTCCAGGGAGGGAGGAGTGGCTACACCTTC. The gene calls are TRBV4-2 and TRBJ1-2, with D perhaps matching TRBD1 (5 bases). The germline V gene encodes CDR1 LGHNA and CDR2 YNFKEQ. CDR3 length: 16 amino acids. Trimming removed 1 base from V and 7 bases from J, with 19 bases in between.

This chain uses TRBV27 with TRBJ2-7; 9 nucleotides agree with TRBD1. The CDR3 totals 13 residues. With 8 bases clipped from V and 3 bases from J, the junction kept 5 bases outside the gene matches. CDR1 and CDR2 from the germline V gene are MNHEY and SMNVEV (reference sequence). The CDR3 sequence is CASQQGALYEQYF. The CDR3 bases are TGTGCCAGCCAACAGGGGGCCCTCTACGAGCAGTACTTC.

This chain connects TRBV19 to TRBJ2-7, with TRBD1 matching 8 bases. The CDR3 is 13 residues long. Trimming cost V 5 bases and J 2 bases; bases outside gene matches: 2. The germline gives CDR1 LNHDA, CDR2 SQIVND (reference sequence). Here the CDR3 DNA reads TGTGCCAGTAGTTTACAGGGGGCCTACGAGCAGTACTTC. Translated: CASSLQGAYEQYF.

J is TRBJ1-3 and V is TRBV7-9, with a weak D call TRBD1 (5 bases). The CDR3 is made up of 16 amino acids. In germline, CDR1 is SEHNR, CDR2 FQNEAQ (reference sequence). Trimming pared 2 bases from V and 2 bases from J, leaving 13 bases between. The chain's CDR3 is CASSLSGGSAGNTIYF. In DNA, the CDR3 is TGTGCCAGCAGCTTATCGGGGGGTTCGGCTGGAAACACCATATATTTT.

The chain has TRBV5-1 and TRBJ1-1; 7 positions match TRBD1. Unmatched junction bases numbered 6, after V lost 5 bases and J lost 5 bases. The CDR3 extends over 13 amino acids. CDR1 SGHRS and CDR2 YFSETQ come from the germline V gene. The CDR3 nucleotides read TGCGCCAGCAGGGTGACAGGGATGACTGAAGCTTTCTTT. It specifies CASRVTGMTEAFF.

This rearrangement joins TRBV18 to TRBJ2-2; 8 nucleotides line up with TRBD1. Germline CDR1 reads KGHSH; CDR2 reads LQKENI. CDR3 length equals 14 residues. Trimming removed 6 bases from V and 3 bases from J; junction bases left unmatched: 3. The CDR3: CASSSDRDTGELFF. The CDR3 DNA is TGTGCCAGCTCCTCGGACAGGGACACCGGGGAGCTGTTTTTT.

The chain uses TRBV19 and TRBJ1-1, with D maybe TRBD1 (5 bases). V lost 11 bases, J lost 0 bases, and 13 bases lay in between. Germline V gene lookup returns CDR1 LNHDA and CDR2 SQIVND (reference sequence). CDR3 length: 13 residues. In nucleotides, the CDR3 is TGTGCCGCCTCCGGGACTCTGAACACTGAAGCTTTCTTT. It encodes CAASGTLNTEAFF. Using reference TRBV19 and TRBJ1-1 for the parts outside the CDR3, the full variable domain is DGGITQSPKYLFRKEGQNVTLSCEQNLNHDAMYWYRQDPGQGLRLIYYSQIVNDFQKGDIAEGYSVSREKKESFPLTVTSAQKNPTAFYLCAASGTLNTEAFFGQGTRLTVV.

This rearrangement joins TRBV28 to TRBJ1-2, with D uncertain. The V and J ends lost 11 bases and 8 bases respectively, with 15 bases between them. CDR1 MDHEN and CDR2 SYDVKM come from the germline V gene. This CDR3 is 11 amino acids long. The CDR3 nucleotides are TGTGCCTCAATTCGAGGCCACGGCTACACCTTC. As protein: CASIRGHGYTF.

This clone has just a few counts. As DNA, the CDR3 is TGTGCCAGCAGCGACCGACAGGGCTCTCTTACTAACTATGGCTACACCTTC. Protein sequence: CASSDRQGSLTNYGYTF. The chain recombines TRBV9 with TRBJ1-2; 7 bases are a match to TRBD1. Trimming took 3 bases from V and 0 from J; bases not matched to a gene: 11. The CDR3 covers 17 residues. Germline CDR1 is SGDLS and CDR2 is YYNGEE.

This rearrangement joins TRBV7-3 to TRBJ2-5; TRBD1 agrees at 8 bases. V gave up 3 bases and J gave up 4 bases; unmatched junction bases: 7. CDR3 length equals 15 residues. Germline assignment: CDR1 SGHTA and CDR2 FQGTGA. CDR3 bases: TGTGCCAGCAGCTTTTTGGGACAGGTGGGAGAGACCCAGTACTTC. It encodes CASSFLGQVGETQYF.

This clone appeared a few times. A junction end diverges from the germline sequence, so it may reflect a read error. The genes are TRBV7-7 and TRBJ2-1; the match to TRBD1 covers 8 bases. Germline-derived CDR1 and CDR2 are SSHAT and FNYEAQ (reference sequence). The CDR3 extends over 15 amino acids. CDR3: CASSIGQGTYNEQFF. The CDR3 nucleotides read TGTGCTAGCAGCATAGGACAGGGAACCTACAATGAGCAGTTCTTC.

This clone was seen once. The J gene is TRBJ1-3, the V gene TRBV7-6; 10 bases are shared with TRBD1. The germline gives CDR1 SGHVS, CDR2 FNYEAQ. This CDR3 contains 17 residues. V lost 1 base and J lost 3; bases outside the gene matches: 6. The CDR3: CASSLGGGQGIGNTIYF. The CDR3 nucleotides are TGTGCCAGCAGCTTAGGCGGGGGACAGGGGATTGGAAACACCATATATTTT.

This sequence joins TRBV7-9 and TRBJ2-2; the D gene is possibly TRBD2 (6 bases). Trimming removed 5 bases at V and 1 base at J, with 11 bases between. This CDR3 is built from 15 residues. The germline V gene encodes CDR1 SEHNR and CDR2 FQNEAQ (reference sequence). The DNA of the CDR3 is TGTGCCAGCAGCGACCTTAGCGGGAACACCGGGGAGCTGTTTTTT. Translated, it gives CASSDLSGNTGELFF.

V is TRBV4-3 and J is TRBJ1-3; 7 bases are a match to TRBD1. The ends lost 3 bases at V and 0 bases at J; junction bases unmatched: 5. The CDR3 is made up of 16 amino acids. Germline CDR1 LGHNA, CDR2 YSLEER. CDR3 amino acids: CASSQRPGGSGNTIYF. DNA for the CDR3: TGCGCCAGCAGCCAGCGTCCAGGGGGCTCTGGAAACACCATATATTTT.

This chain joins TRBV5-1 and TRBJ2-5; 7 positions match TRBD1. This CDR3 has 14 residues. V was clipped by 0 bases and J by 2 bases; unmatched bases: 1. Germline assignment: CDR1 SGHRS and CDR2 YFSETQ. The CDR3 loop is CASSLVGQQETQYF. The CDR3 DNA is TGCGCCAGCAGCTTGGTGGGACAGCAAGAGACCCAGTACTTC.

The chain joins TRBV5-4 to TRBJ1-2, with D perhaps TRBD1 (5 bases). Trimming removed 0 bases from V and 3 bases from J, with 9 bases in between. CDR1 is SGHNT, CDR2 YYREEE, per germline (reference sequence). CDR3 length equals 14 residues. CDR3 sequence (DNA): TGTGCCAGCAGCTTGGGTCGGGGGGACTATGGCTACACCTTC. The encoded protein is CASSLGRGDYGYTF. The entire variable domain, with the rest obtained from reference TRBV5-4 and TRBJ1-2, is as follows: ETGVTQSPTHLIKTRGQQVTLRCSSQSGHNTVSWYQQALGQGPQFIFQYYREEENGRGNFPPRFSGLQFPNYSSELNVNALELDDSALYLCASSLGRGDYGYTFGSGTRLTVV.